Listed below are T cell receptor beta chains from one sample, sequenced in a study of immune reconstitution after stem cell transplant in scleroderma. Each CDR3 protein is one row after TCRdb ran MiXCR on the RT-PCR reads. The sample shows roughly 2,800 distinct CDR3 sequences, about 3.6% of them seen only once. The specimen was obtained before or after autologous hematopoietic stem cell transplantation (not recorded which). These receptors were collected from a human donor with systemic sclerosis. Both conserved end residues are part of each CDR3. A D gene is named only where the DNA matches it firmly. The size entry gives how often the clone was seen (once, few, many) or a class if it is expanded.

cdr3_aa: CASSLAGAANEKLFF
cdr3_nt: TGCGCCAGCAGCTTGGCCGGGGCAGCTAATGAAAAACTGTTTTTT
j_call: TRBJ1-4
d_call: -
v_call: TRBV5-1
clone_size: medium-sized

cdr3_aa: CATSDFGGVETQYF
cdr3_nt: TGTGCCACCAGTGATTTTGGAGGGGTAGAGACCCAGTACTTC
j_call: TRBJ2-5
d_call: -
v_call: TRBV24-1
clone_size: medium-sized

cdr3_aa: CSARDPKLGLSSNEQFF
cdr3_nt: TGCAGTGCTAGAGACCCTAAGTTAGGACTGAGTAGCAATGAGCAGTTCTTC
j_call: TRBJ2-1
d_call: -
v_call: TRBV20-1
clone_size: medium-sized

cdr3_aa: CASSQRGNHDEQFF
cdr3_nt: TGTGCCAGCAGCCAGCGGGGGAATCACGATGAGCAGTTCTTC
j_call: TRBJ2-1
d_call: TRBD2
v_call: TRBV7-9
clone_size: medium-sized

cdr3_aa: CASSPGGSSYNEQFF
cdr3_nt: TGTGCCAGCAGTCCTGGGGGTAGCTCCTACAATGAGCAGTTCTTC
j_call: TRBJ2-1
d_call: -
v_call: TRBV28
clone_size: medium-sized

cdr3_aa: CASSLALNPSYEQYF
cdr3_nt: TGTGCCAGCAGCTTAGCCCTCAACCCGTCCTACGAGCAGTACTTC
j_call: TRBJ2-7
d_call: -
v_call: TRBV7-2
clone_size: medium-sized

cdr3_aa: CASSPRRDRGLSYTEAFF
cdr3_nt: TGCGCCAGCAGTCCACGTAGGGACAGGGGTTTATCTTACACTGAAGCTTTCTTT
j_call: TRBJ1-1
d_call: TRBD1
v_call: TRBV5-1
clone_size: medium-sized

cdr3_aa: CASSLEQGYEQYF
cdr3_nt: TGTGCCAGCAGCTTAGAACAGGGCTACGAGCAGTACTTC
j_call: TRBJ2-7
d_call: -
v_call: TRBV7-9
clone_size: medium-sized

cdr3_aa: CASSLRASNYGYTF
cdr3_nt: TGTGCCAGCAGCCTCCGGGCGTCCAACTATGGCTACACCTTC
j_call: TRBJ1-2
d_call: -
v_call: TRBV7-8
clone_size: medium-sized

cdr3_aa: CASSITGRLLRINEKLFF
cdr3_nt: TGTGCCAGTAGTATCACAGGTCGCCTATTAAGGATAAATGAAAAACTGTTTTTT
j_call: TRBJ1-4
d_call: -
v_call: TRBV19
clone_size: medium-sized

cdr3_aa: CASSYAGTSYEQYF
cdr3_nt: TGTGCCAGCAGTTACGCGGGGACCTCCTACGAGCAGTACTTC
j_call: TRBJ2-7
d_call: -
v_call: TRBV6-5
clone_size: medium-sized

cdr3_aa: CSARDSGTDNQPQHF
cdr3_nt: TGCAGTGCTAGAGATTCTGGGACAGACAATCAGCCCCAGCATTTT
j_call: TRBJ1-5
d_call: TRBD1
v_call: TRBV20-1
clone_size: medium-sized

cdr3_aa: CAVSESSGRTEAFF
cdr3_nt: TGTGCCGTCAGTGAGTCATCGGGGAGGACTGAAGCTTTCTTT
j_call: TRBJ1-1
d_call: -
v_call: TRBV10-3
clone_size: few

cdr3_aa: CASSFQGRDNEQFF
cdr3_nt: TGTGCCAGCAGTTTCCAGGGAAGGGACAATGAGCAGTTCTTC
j_call: TRBJ2-1
d_call: -
v_call: TRBV27
clone_size: medium-sized

cdr3_aa: CASSYQETQYF
cdr3_nt: TGCGCCAGCAGCTACCAAGAGACCCAGTACTTC
j_call: TRBJ2-5
d_call: -
v_call: TRBV5-1
clone_size: medium-sized

cdr3_aa: CASSLEPSGRYEQYF
cdr3_nt: TGTGCCAGCAGCTTAGAACCTAGCGGGCGGTACGAGCAGTACTTC
j_call: TRBJ2-7
d_call: TRBD2
v_call: TRBV7-2
clone_size: medium-sized

cdr3_aa: CASSLPADSSQETQYF
cdr3_nt: TGTGCCAGCAGTTTACCGGCGGACAGCTCCCAAGAGACCCAGTACTTC
j_call: TRBJ2-5
d_call: -
v_call: TRBV6-2/TRBV6-3
clone_size: large

cdr3_aa: CASSLGDLNTEAFF
cdr3_nt: TGTGCCAGCAGCTTGGGGGACCTAAACACTGAAGCTTTCTTT
j_call: TRBJ1-1
d_call: -
v_call: TRBV7-6
clone_size: medium-sized

cdr3_aa: CSARGRGQVPNEKLFF
cdr3_nt: TGCAGTGCTAGAGGCAGGGGGCAGGTTCCTAATGAAAAACTGTTTTTT
j_call: TRBJ1-4
d_call: TRBD1
v_call: TRBV20-1
clone_size: medium-sized

cdr3_aa: CASSFDRETQYF
cdr3_nt: TGCGCCAGCAGCTTTGACAGGGAGACCCAGTACTTC
j_call: TRBJ2-5
d_call: -
v_call: TRBV5-1
clone_size: medium-sized

cdr3_aa: CASNRGAPNEKLFF
cdr3_nt: TGTGCCAGCAACCGGGGTGCCCCTAATGAAAAACTGTTTTTT
j_call: TRBJ1-4
d_call: -
v_call: TRBV7-8
clone_size: few

cdr3_aa: CASSPGTAQQTQYF
cdr3_nt: TGTGCCAGCAGCCCGGGGACTGCCCAGCAGACCCAGTACTTC
j_call: TRBJ2-5
d_call: -
v_call: TRBV3-1
clone_size: medium-sized

cdr3_aa: CASSLEGWYNEQFF
cdr3_nt: TGTGCCAGCAGCTTAGAGGGCTGGTACAATGAGCAGTTCTTC
j_call: TRBJ2-1
d_call: -
v_call: TRBV7-8
clone_size: medium-sized

cdr3_aa: CASSPWSGELFF
cdr3_nt: TGCGCCAGCAGCCCGTGGTCCGGGGAGCTGTTTTTT
j_call: TRBJ2-2
d_call: -
v_call: TRBV5-1
clone_size: medium-sized

cdr3_aa: CASSPQAASYEQYF
cdr3_nt: TGTGCCAGCAGCCCTCAGGCGGCCTCCTACGAGCAGTACTTC
j_call: TRBJ2-7
d_call: -
v_call: TRBV7-9
clone_size: medium-sized

cdr3_aa: CSVVIAGGMVNEQFF
cdr3_nt: TGCAGCGTTGTTATCGCGGGGGGGATGGTGAATGAGCAGTTCTTC
j_call: TRBJ2-1
d_call: TRBD2
v_call: TRBV29-1
clone_size: medium-sized

cdr3_aa: CSAGTEVNYGYTF
cdr3_nt: TGCAGTGCTGGGACGGAGGTAAACTATGGCTACACCTTC
j_call: TRBJ1-2
d_call: -
v_call: TRBV20-1
clone_size: medium-sized

cdr3_aa: CASSDTTDTQYF
cdr3_nt: TGTGCCAGCAGTGATACGACAGATACGCAGTATTTT
j_call: TRBJ2-3
d_call: -
v_call: TRBV2
clone_size: large

cdr3_aa: CASSYSSAYNEQFF
cdr3_nt: TGTGCCAGCAGTTACTCCTCAGCCTACAATGAGCAGTTCTTC
j_call: TRBJ2-1
d_call: -
v_call: TRBV6-6
clone_size: medium-sized

cdr3_aa: CSVVVSYTDTQYF
cdr3_nt: TGCAGCGTTGTTGTCTCTTACACAGATACGCAGTATTTT
j_call: TRBJ2-3
d_call: -
v_call: TRBV29-1
clone_size: medium-sized